The present T cell receptor (beta chain) was sequenced within a study of blood T cell repertoires in COVID-19. Looking at the study overall: The analysed material was cDNA or gDNA that came from T cells, B-cell-depleted T cells, or PBMCs.

Participant reports of clinical history set cohort assignment. V was clipped by 6 bases and J by 7 bases, with 16 bases between them. The germline gives CDR1 SGHTA, CDR2 FQGNSA. CDR3 length equals 14 residues. Assay: immunoSEQ multiplex PCR; the TCRdb copy retains only in-frame clones and omits some. The sample yields 130,000 to 150,000 clones, 87% seen once. The sequenced sample consisted of PBMCs or T cells enriched from blood (not recorded which). This rearrangement joins TRBV7-2 to TRBJ2-1; tentatively, D is TRBD2 (6 bases). The sequence was collected from a man between 60 and 75 years old who had recovered from COVID-19. The CDR3, as DNA: TGTGCCAGCAGTTTGATGACTAGTGGGAATGAGCAGTTCTTC. It codes for CASSLMTSGNEQFF.